Given below is one T cell receptor (beta chain) in context. Its antigen is not identified. TCRdb's table, derived via immunoSEQ multiplex PCR, lists solely in-frame clones and lacks some. The repertoire consists of tens of thousands of clones, with 85% to 95% occurring once and the leading ten covering over 15%. The sample belongs to a study of human versus mouse CDR3 diversity and MHC coevolution. Study details: Samples had between about 5.5 x 10^6 and 1.7 x 10^7 valid reads. Whole-study findings and limits: By iCHAO1, human TCR beta clonotypes numbered about 1.5 million, the most.

Naive CD4 T cells, CD45RO-negative and CD62L-positive, were flow-sorted from PBMCs. Germline-derived CDR1 and CDR2 are SGHTA and FQGNSA. There are 15 residues in the CDR3. V was cut by 0 bases and J by 0 bases, with 9 bases left in between. This clonotype was sampled from a person aged 55-75 years in good health. Material for sequencing was naive CD4+ T cells from blood. Specified subset: CD45RO-negative CD62L-positive naive CD4 T cells. The chain has TRBV7-2 and TRBJ2-7; D may be TRBD2 (7 bases). The CDR3 loop is CASSLAAGASYEQYF. CDR3 in DNA: TGTGCCAGCAGCTTAGCGGCGGGGGCCTCCTACGAGCAGTACTTC.